This T cell receptor beta chain is from a study of breast tumors, draining lymph nodes, adjacent tissues. Whole-study findings and limits: Compared with basal-like, luminal-like tumors shared significantly more repertoire with nontumor tissue.

This clonotype has at least ten counts. Antigen: not known. The CDR3 length is 16 residues. J lost 5 bases, V lost 0 bases, and 6 bases had no gene match. MiXCR, applied by TCRdb to the multiplex PCR reads, yields one record per CDR3 protein. Of 290,000 or so distinct CDR3 sequences detected, 30% to 35% appear once; the ten largest clones hold more than 0.85%. Breast cancer patients provided tissue from their axillary draining lymph nodes. The rearrangement joins TRBV12-3 or TRBV12-4 to TRBJ2-1; 8 bases line up with TRBD1. This receptor was identified in a female donor with breast cancer. Some clones in this sample may be carry-over from other donors' samples. Sample: axillary lymph node tissue. CDR3 nucleotides: TGTGCCAGCAGTTTAGCAGGGTACAGGGGGGACAATGAGCAGTTCTTC. Residues: CASSLAGYRGDNEQFF.